This is a list of T cell receptor beta chains from one sample in a study of cytomegalovirus exposure and HLA in healthy donors. Assay used: immunoSEQ multiplex PCR; TCRdb lists only in-frame clones, some missing. The sample comprises roughly 190,000 clones, around 74% of which are singletons, and less than 2% rests with the top ten. Sequenced sample: PBMCs. The receptors were sampled from a girl aged 10-17 years in good health and CMV-seropositive. The CDR3 runs from the conserved cysteine through the conserved F or W. D genes are given only for firm matches. Size tells how often a clone was seen (once, few, many) or the class of an expanded clone, and some rows leave it out.

V: TRBV13; D: TRBD2; J: TRBJ2-2; size: NA; CDR3: CASSRLAGSAGELFF; DNA: TGTGCCAGCAGCCGACTAGCGGGGTCCGCTGGGGAGCTGTTTTTT
V: TRBV7-2; D: TRBD1; J: TRBJ1-5; size: NA; CDR3: CASRAGTGPNQPQHF; DNA: TGTGCCAGCAGGGCCGGGACAGGGCCCAATCAGCCCCAGCATTTT
V: TRBV29-1; D: NA; J: TRBJ1-1; size: NA; CDR3: CSAPGFQGSTEAFF; DNA: TGCAGCGCCCCGGGGTTTCAGGGGAGCACTGAAGCTTTCTTT
V: TRBV10-3; D: NA; J: TRBJ2-1; size: NA; CDR3: CAISEPTGTSYNEQFF; DNA: TGTGCCATCAGTGAGCCTACCGGGACATCTTACAATGAGCAGTTCTTC
V: TRBV9; D: TRBD1; J: TRBJ2-7; size: NA; CDR3: CASSTRTGGGEQYF; DNA: TGTGCCAGCAGCACCCGGACAGGGGGAGGCGAGCAGTACTTC
V: TRBV11-3; D: NA; J: TRBJ2-7; size: few; CDR3: CASSLLQGHEQYF; DNA: TGTGCCAGCAGCCTGCTACAGGGCCACGAGCAGTACTTC
V: TRBV4-1; D: TRBD2; J: TRBJ2-5; size: NA; CDR3: CASSQVASGVAETQYF; DNA: TGCGCCAGCAGCCAAGTGGCTAGCGGGGTTGCGGAGACCCAGTACTTC
V: TRBV5-1; D: NA; J: TRBJ2-1; size: NA; CDR3: CASSLDVSDNEQFF; DNA: TGCGCCAGCAGCTTGGACGTTAGCGACAATGAGCAGTTCTTC
V: TRBV2; D: NA; J: TRBJ1-1; size: few; CDR3: CASRKTGGWAEAFF; DNA: TGTGCCAGCAGAAAGACGGGGGGCTGGGCTGAAGCTTTCTTT
V: TRBV18; D: TRBD1; J: TRBJ2-1; size: NA; CDR3: CASSRGQGIYNEQFF; DNA: TGTGCCAGCTCACGGGGACAGGGCATATACAATGAGCAGTTCTTC
V: TRBV5-6; D: NA; J: TRBJ2-3; size: once; CDR3: CASSLGLGDTQYF; DNA: TGTGCCAGCAGCTTGGGACTAGGCGATACGCAGTATTTT
V: TRBV5-1; D: TRBD1; J: TRBJ2-4; size: NA; CDR3: CASSSGQAANIQYF; DNA: TGCGCCAGCAGCTCAGGACAGGCGGCAAACATTCAGTACTTC
V: TRBV4-2; D: NA; J: TRBJ2-7; size: NA; CDR3: CASSQAPDTYSSYEQYF; DNA: TGTGCCAGCAGCCAAGCGCCCGACACCTACTCCTCCTACGAGCAGTACTTC
V: TRBV4-3; D: NA; J: TRBJ1-1; size: NA; CDR3: CASSQGGKGTEAFF; DNA: TGCGCCAGCAGCCAGGGGGGGAAGGGCACTGAAGCTTTCTTT
V: TRBV5-1; D: TRBD2; J: TRBJ2-1; size: NA; CDR3: CASSESGGPYNEQFF; DNA: TGCGCCAGCAGCGAGAGCGGGGGGCCCTACAATGAGCAGTTCTTC
V: TRBV10-2; D: NA; J: TRBJ2-6; size: NA; CDR3: CASRAGTGANVLTF; DNA: TGCGCCAGCAGGGCGGGGACTGGGGCCAACGTCCTGACTTTC
V: TRBV5-1; D: NA; J: TRBJ2-5; size: NA; CDR3: CASSLDVMGGSLETQYF; DNA: TGCGCCAGCAGCTTAGACGTGATGGGGGGTAGCCTGGAGACCCAGTACTTC
V: TRBV30; D: TRBD2; J: TRBJ2-1; size: once; CDR3: CAWGSTGSRVAGVTSYNEQFF; DNA: TGTGCCTGGGGTTCGACAGGGTCCCGGGTAGCGGGGGTCACCTCCTACAATGAGCAGTTCTTC
V: TRBV9; D: NA; J: TRBJ2-3; size: NA; CDR3: CASSVAEGFTDTQYF; DNA: TGTGCCAGCAGCGTAGCGGAGGGATTTACAGATACGCAGTATTTT
V: TRBV7-2; D: TRBD2; J: TRBJ2-2; size: NA; CDR3: CASSLAGTSGTGELFF; DNA: TGTGCCAGCAGCTTAGCGGGGACTAGCGGAACCGGGGAGCTGTTTTTT
V: TRBV27; D: NA; J: TRBJ2-7; size: NA; CDR3: CASSLTGDSFYEQYF; DNA: TGTGCCAGCAGTTTAACGGGCGACAGCTTCTACGAGCAGTACTTC
V: TRBV6-1; D: NA; J: TRBJ2-3; size: NA; CDR3: CASKRVPGTDTQYF; DNA: TGTGCCAGCAAGAGGGTGCCCGGCACAGATACGCAGTATTTT
V: TRBV5-6; D: TRBD1; J: TRBJ1-2; size: NA; CDR3: CASSDDDRAAGYTF; DNA: TGTGCCAGCAGCGATGATGACAGGGCAGCTGGCTACACCTTC
V: TRBV27; D: TRBD2; J: TRBJ2-5; size: NA; CDR3: CASKARLAGWETQYF; DNA: TGTGCCAGCAAGGCCCGACTAGCGGGGTGGGAGACCCAGTACTTC
V: TRBV6-1; D: NA; J: TRBJ1-6; size: NA; CDR3: CASSEAVQGVSNSPLHF; DNA: TGTGCCAGCAGTGAAGCAGTACAGGGAGTCTCCAATTCACCCCTCCACTTT
V: TRBV30; D: NA; J: TRBJ1-5; size: NA; CDR3: CAWSTGKLNSNQPQHF; DNA: TGTGCCTGGAGTACAGGGAAATTGAATAGCAATCAGCCCCAGCATTTT
V: TRBV30; D: NA; J: TRBJ1-4; size: NA; CDR3: CAWSSGRGGEKLFF; DNA: TGTGCCTGGAGTTCGGGGAGGGGAGGCGAAAAACTGTTTTTT
V: TRBV4-3; D: NA; J: TRBJ1-2; size: NA; CDR3: CASSQVTGGGYTF; DNA: TGCGCCAGCAGCCAAGTCACCGGCGGTGGCTACACCTTC
V: TRBV7-2; D: NA; J: TRBJ2-1; size: NA; CDR3: CASSLNRNSYNEQFF; DNA: TGTGCCAGCAGCTTAAACAGAAACTCCTACAATGAGCAGTTCTTC
V: TRBV2; D: NA; J: TRBJ1-3; size: NA; CDR3: CASSESGGGGNTIYF; DNA: TGTGCCAGCAGTGAAAGCGGGGGGGGTGGAAACACCATATATTTT
V: TRBV19; D: NA; J: TRBJ1-5; size: NA; CDR3: CASSISDQPQHF; DNA: TGTGCCAGTAGTATAAGCGATCAGCCCCAGCATTTT
V: TRBV4-3; D: TRBD1; J: TRBJ2-7; size: NA; CDR3: CASSQDFGTGVDEQYF; DNA: TGCGCCAGCAGCCAAGATTTTGGGACAGGTGTAGACGAGCAGTACTTC
V: TRBV4-1; D: NA; J: TRBJ1-1; size: few; CDR3: CASSPGVINTEAFF; DNA: TGCGCCAGCAGCCCAGGCGTAATCAACACTGAAGCTTTCTTT
V: TRBV9; D: NA; J: TRBJ2-3; size: few; CDR3: CASSGDLAGDTQYF; DNA: TGTGCCAGCAGCGGCGATCTAGCCGGAGATACGCAGTATTTT
V: TRBV12-5; D: TRBD2; J: TRBJ2-3; size: NA; CDR3: CASGSRGDVTDTQYF; DNA: TGTGCTAGTGGTTCTCGGGGGGACGTCACAGATACGCAGTATTTT
V: TRBV18; D: TRBD1; J: TRBJ2-5; size: few; CDR3: CASSQVAGTGGSETQYF; DNA: TGTGCCAGCTCACAAGTTGCCGGGACAGGGGGATCTGAGACCCAGTACTTC
V: TRBV4-1; D: NA; J: TRBJ1-5; size: NA; CDR3: CASSQGRSNSNQPQHF; DNA: TGCGCCAGCAGCCAAGGGAGAAGTAATAGCAATCAGCCCCAGCATTTT
V: TRBV19; D: TRBD1; J: TRBJ1-2; size: NA; CDR3: CASTPDRINYGYTF; DNA: TGTGCCAGTACCCCGGACAGGATTAACTATGGCTACACCTTC
V: TRBV18; D: NA; J: TRBJ1-5; size: NA; CDR3: CASSPGEGNQPQHF; DNA: TGTGCCAGCTCACCTGGGGAGGGAAATCAGCCCCAGCATTTT
V: TRBV4-3; D: NA; J: TRBJ1-5; size: few; CDR3: CASSQDWTVDQPQHF; DNA: TGCGCCAGCAGCCAAGACTGGACAGTAGATCAGCCCCAGCATTTT
V: TRBV15; D: NA; J: TRBJ2-7; size: NA; CDR3: CATSRDRGPYEQYF; DNA: TGTGCCACCAGCAGAGATAGAGGGCCCTACGAGCAGTACTTC
V: TRBV9; D: NA; J: TRBJ2-3; size: NA; CDR3: CASSVRGGTDTQYF; DNA: TGTGCCAGCAGCGTAAGGGGGGGGACAGATACGCAGTATTTT
V: TRBV13; D: NA; J: TRBJ2-7; size: NA; CDR3: CASTPRASAAEQYF; DNA: TGTGCCAGCACCCCGAGGGCTAGCGCTGCCGAGCAGTACTTC
V: TRBV25-1; D: NA; J: TRBJ1-2; size: NA; CDR3: CASSMTVNYGYTF; DNA: TGTGCCAGCAGTATGACAGTCAACTATGGCTACACCTTC
V: TRBV6-1; D: NA; J: TRBJ2-6; size: few; CDR3: CASSEMQGLGANVLTF; DNA: TGTGCCAGCAGTGAGATGCAGGGCCTCGGGGCCAACGTCCTGACTTTC
V: TRBV4-3; D: TRBD2; J: TRBJ2-1; size: NA; CDR3: CASSQDTSGTYNEQFF; DNA: TGCGCCAGCAGCCAAGATACTAGCGGGACCTACAATGAGCAGTTCTTC
V: TRBV5-1; D: TRBD1; J: TRBJ1-6; size: NA; CDR3: CASSRDRGNSPLHF; DNA: TGCGCCAGCAGCCGGGACAGGGGAAATTCACCCCTCCACTTT
V: TRBV10-3; D: NA; J: TRBJ2-3; size: NA; CDR3: CAISDYASTDTQYF; DNA: TGTGCCATCAGCGACTACGCTAGCACAGATACGCAGTATTTT
V: TRBV4-2; D: TRBD2; J: TRBJ2-5; size: few; CDR3: CASSQALAGGKETQYF; DNA: TGTGCCAGCAGCCAAGCGCTAGCGGGGGGGAAAGAGACCCAGTACTTC
V: TRBV27; D: TRBD1; J: TRBJ1-2; size: NA; CDR3: CASSLRAGGGYGYTF; DNA: TGTGCCAGCAGTTTACGGGCAGGGGGTGGCTATGGCTACACCTTC
V: TRBV6-5; D: NA; J: TRBJ2-5; size: NA; CDR3: CASTGTQETQYF; DNA: TGTGCCAGCACGGGGACTCAAGAGACCCAGTACTTC